This TCR beta chain was identified during a study of T cell repertoires in cytomegalovirus infection (dated by TCRdb to the late 2010s). A note on the overall study: Recently identified HLA-C-restricted CMV epitopes, whose presentation resists viral immunomodulation, were targeted by peptide stimulations together with well-studied HLA-B-restricted epitopes. Donor HLA type was relevant to the analysis, as public TCR beta signatures indicated carriage of CMV infection together with the matching HLA type.

Sequencing relied on an Illumina HiSeq 1500. The public reads were reprocessed in TCRdb via fastp at Q25 and MiXCR, keeping in-frame beta chains. Entries are consolidated by CDR3 protein sequence, retaining the most common genes and DNA. The sample contains around 300,000 distinct CDR3 sequences, 20% to 25% of them found a single time. 13% of the sample goes to the ten largest clones. The label giving this sample's treatment or condition can be read as: in vitro stimulation with specific CMV peptide epitopes to enrich CMV-specific T cells. Broad study findings and their caveats: The ex vivo response was dominated by HLA-C-restricted CMV-specific TCR beta clonotypes, which also provided the single most frequent clonotype in two of eight donors. Carriers of CMV infection plus the relevant HLA type were discriminated by the cumulative frequency of public TCR beta family members in the study cohort and in an independent roughly 370-donor cohort.

Sequences SGHVS (CDR1) and FQNEAQ (CDR2) are obtained from the germline V gene. The CDR3 covers 17 residues, taking in both the cysteine and the phenylalanine. Of the read, only the CDR3 DNA is kept; its 51 bases are in frame from base 1. Relative to germline, V is missing 4 bases and J is missing 1 base, with 12 bases of the junction outside any gene match. This clonotype was found many times. Its antigen specificity is not known. No base quality values were provided; no much bigger clone lies one nucleotide off. The receptor's source is a human donor in good health (CMV status not recorded). Some clones in this sample may be carry-over from other donors' samples. The source was cultured PBMCs, collected from culture after CMV antigen stimulation. The chain was built from TRBV7-8 and TRBJ1-1; 7 junctional bases match TRBD1. This receptor carries the CDR3 CASSSNWPRTGNTEAFF. The base sequence is TGTGCCAGCAGCTCAAATTGGCCCCGGACAGGGAACACTGAAGCTTTCTTT.